This entry is about one T cell receptor beta chain. Its specificity is unknown. The sample comes from a study of a mutant IDH1 vaccine in newly diagnosed glioma. At the level of the study: Prior therapy was radiotherapy, temozolomide, or both; most received both. Visit V12 was scheduled at week 35 and visit V13 at week 47. Study outcomes and limitations: The authors found pseudoprogression apparently unrelated to changes in top peripheral T cell clonotypes.

CDR1 and CDR2 from the germline V gene are SEHNR and FQNEAQ (reference sequence). V was pared by 6 bases and J by 4 bases, with 10 bases between. The CDR3 totals 12 residues. The time point here: week 35, safety follow-up. Every vaccination contained 300 ug of the mutant IDH1 20-mer peptide and was paired with topical imiquimod. Patients underwent eight vaccinations, which took place in weeks 1, 3, 5, 7, 11, 15, 19 and 23. Clones were sequenced by immunoSEQ multiplex PCR, and TCRdb holds only the in-frame ones, with some missing. The sample holds around 70,000 clones; around nine tenths are singletons and the top ten take roughly 2%.

This specimen was PBMCs, taken from a glioma patient whose treatment included an IDH1 peptide vaccine. The sequence derives from a man aged 25-45 years with glioma. The chain has TRBV7-9 and TRBJ2-7, with D perhaps TRBD2 (7 bases). This chain's CDR3 is CASRQGGYEQYF. Written as DNA, the CDR3 is TGTGCCAGCAGACAGGGAGGGTACGAGCAGTACTTC.